The 28 T cell receptor beta chains presented below share a single source sample, sequenced in a study of cytomegalovirus exposure and HLA in healthy donors. The protocol was immunoSEQ multiplex PCR, while the TCRdb copy is restricted to in-frame clones and leaves out a portion. The table shows about 250,000 clones, with approximately 87% occurring only once. The source material was PBMCs. Receptors originate from a man between 18 and 29 years old in good health and CMV-seronegative.

V and J are TRBV29-1 and TRBJ2-2; D ambiguous. The V end lost 4 bases, the J end lost 4 bases, and 7 bases lay between the germline ends. The CDR3 is made up of 12 amino acids. Germline V CDR1 and CDR2: SQVTM, ANQGSEA. CDR3 in amino acids: CSVGLLTGELFF. For the CDR3, the DNA is TGCAGCGTTGGGTTACTCACCGGGGAGCTGTTTTTT.

J is TRBJ1-1 and V is TRBV4-1; 9 nucleotides line up with TRBD1. The CDR3 is 14 amino acids. Germline V gene sequence: CDR1 MGHRA, CDR2 YSYEKL. Trimming at V came to 6 bases and at J to 4 bases, leaving 6 bases not matched to a gene. The CDR3: CASRRQGVGTEAFF. The CDR3 DNA sequence: TGCGCCAGCAGGCGACAGGGGGTGGGCACTGAAGCTTTCTTT.

The chain couples TRBV5-4 to TRBJ2-7; tentative D call: TRBD1 (6 bases). V lost 3 bases and J 5 bases, leaving 12 bases between the germline ends. The CDR3 contains 13 residues. The V gene's germline CDR1 is SGHNT and CDR2 YYREEE (reference sequence). In DNA, the CDR3 is TGTGCCAGCAGCTGGGCTTCAGGGGACGAGCAGTACTTC. This gives the protein CASSWASGDEQYF.

The V gene is TRBV6-6, the J gene TRBJ2-7, with a possible D match to TRBD2 (6 bases). The CDR3 runs 12 residues. Trimming left V 7 bases short and J 3 bases short, with 10 bases between. Germline lookup yields CDR1 MNHNY and CDR2 SVGAGI (reference sequence). In DNA, the CDR3 is TGTGCCAGCACCGGGAGCTTCTACGAGCAGTACTTC. Protein: CASTGSFYEQYF.

This clone was observed a handful of times. The CDR3 DNA sequence: TGTGCCAGCAGTGATGGCAGGAATCAGCCCCAGCATTTT. Its protein is CASSDGRNQPQHF. The gene calls are TRBV2 and TRBJ1-5; D is unclear. The germline CDR1 and CDR2 sequences are SNHLY and FYNNEI. The V gene lost 3 bases and the J gene lost 4 bases, with 7 bases spanning the gap. CDR3 length: 13 amino acids.

The chain couples TRBV9 to TRBJ1-5; tentatively, D is TRBD1 (5 bases). The germline CDR1 and CDR2 sequences are SGDLS and YYNGEE. Trimming cost V 1 base and J 7 bases, with 9 bases left between them. CDR3 length: 13 residues. The CDR3 region is CASSVRGGQPQHF. CDR3 bases: TGTGCCAGCAGCGTAAGGGGTGGACAGCCCCAGCATTTT.

This chain joins TRBV6-1 and TRBJ2-2, with a weak D call TRBD2 (6 bases). Germline loops: CDR1 MNHNS, CDR2 SASEGT. CDR3 length equals 13 residues. This CDR3 reads CGSEGLNTGELFF. The CDR3 DNA reads as TGTGGCTCGGAGGGACTCAACACCGGGGAGCTGTTTTTT.

This chain links TRBV5-1 with TRBJ1-6; TRBD1 matches at 7 bases. Per germline, CDR1 SGHRS and CDR2 YFSETQ. This CDR3 spans 18 amino acids. V dropped 0 bases and J dropped 5; count of bases not matched to a gene: 11. CDR3 coding DNA: TGCGCCAGCAGCTTGGAGGTACAGGGGAGAACTAATAATTCACCCCTCCACTTT. As protein: CASSLEVQGRTNNSPLHF.

The chain links TRBV27 to TRBJ2-2; D is unresolved. The CDR3 loop spans 15 amino acids. Germline V gene lookup returns CDR1 MNHEY and CDR2 SMNVEV (reference sequence). V was shortened by 3 bases and J by 4 bases, with 12 bases between the two germline ends. CDR3 residues: CASSLGRPATGELFF. The CDR3 coding sequence is TGTGCCAGCAGTTTGGGCAGGCCAGCCACCGGGGAGCTGTTTTTT.

V and J are TRBV9 and TRBJ2-1; D unresolved. With 0 bases removed from V and 7 bases from J, the gap between germline ends came to 11 bases. Germline-derived CDR1 and CDR2 are SGDLS and YYNGEE. The CDR3 has 14 residues. The CDR3 region is CASSVASSGNEQFF. CDR3 DNA: TGTGCCAGCAGCGTAGCGTCCTCGGGTAATGAGCAGTTCTTC.

Turning to this clone: Other nucleotide sequences in the sample specify the same CDR3. This rearrangement joins TRBV27 to TRBJ1-6; a possible D gene is TRBD1 (6 bases). CDR3 length: 13 residues. Germline CDR1 reads MNHEY; CDR2 reads SMNVEV (reference sequence). The V end lost 6 bases, the J end lost 7 bases, and 10 bases lay between the germline ends. The DNA for the CDR3 is TGTGCCAGCAGCCAGGGGTACAATTCACCCCTCCACTTT. Translating gives CASSQGYNSPLHF.

This clone was detected only once. The rearrangement links TRBV5-5 to TRBJ2-7; 9 bases align to TRBD1. CDR1 and CDR2 from the germline V gene are SGHKS and YYEKEE (reference sequence). The CDR3 spans 16 residues. V dropped 0 bases and J dropped 0; count of bases not matched to a gene: 4. CDR3 nucleotides: TGTGCCAGCAGCTTGGTGGGACAGGGCGGCTCCTACGAGCAGTACTTC. Amino acid sequence: CASSLVGQGGSYEQYF.

This chain joins TRBV5-7 and TRBJ1-1, with a possible D match to TRBD1 (5 bases). TRBV5-7 is designated an ORF whose function remains uncertain. Trimming shortened V by 0 bases and J by 4 bases, and 10 bases separated the two germline ends. CDR3 length equals 14 residues. CDR3 loop: CASSLAGCCTEAFF. CDR3 DNA sequence: TGTGCCAGCAGCTTGGCAGGGTGTTGCACTGAAGCTTTCTTT.

The CDR3 nucleotides are TGCGCCAGCAGCGGCGAGAACAGGGCTCACACTGAAGCTTTCTTT. It specifies CASSGENRAHTEAFF. The chain couples TRBV5-1 to TRBJ1-1, with D possibly TRBD1 on 6 matching bases. The CDR3 is 15 residues long. V shed 4 bases and J shed 3 bases, with 16 bases lying between them. Germline V lookup: CDR1 SGHRS, CDR2 YFSETQ.

This rearrangement joins TRBV4-3 to TRBJ1-1; no clear D gene. The CDR3 loop spans 16 amino acids. The ends were cut back, 2 bases at V and 2 bases at J, with 15 bases in the middle. Germline assignment: CDR1 LGHNA and CDR2 YSLEER. This chain's CDR3 is CASSQRFMEGNTEAFF. Written as DNA, the CDR3 is TGCGCCAGCAGCCAACGGTTTATGGAGGGTAACACTGAAGCTTTCTTT.

In this sample, this clone turned up once. CDR3 region: CASSQLRDWNLWYF. The CDR3 DNA reads TGTGCCAGCAGCCAACTCCGGGACTGGAACCTGTGGTACTTC. The J gene is TRBJ2-7, the V gene TRBV5-4, with D perhaps matching TRBD2 (6 bases). The germline V and J ends were trimmed by 4 bases and 12 bases, with 23 bases remaining between them. The CDR3 loop spans 14 amino acids. The germline V gene encodes CDR1 SGHNT and CDR2 YYREEE (reference sequence).

CDR3 DNA: TGCGCCAGCAGCCACCGGGACAGGGGAGTTTCACCCCTCCACTTT. Translating it yields CASSHRDRGVSPLHF. The chain has TRBV5-1 and TRBJ1-6; the match to TRBD1 covers 10 bases. V lost 4 bases, J lost 9 bases, and 7 bases stayed unmatched. The CDR3 totals 15 residues. Germline V gene lookup returns CDR1 SGHRS and CDR2 YFSETQ. Complete variable domain (other parts from reference TRBV5-1 and TRBJ1-6): KAGVTQTPRYLIKTRGQQVTLSCSPISGHRSVSWYQQTPGQGLQFLFEYFSETQRNKGNFPGRFSGRQFSNSRSEMNVSTLELGDSALYLCASSHRDRGVSPLHFGNGTRLTVT.

This clone turned up a few times. In nucleotides, the CDR3 is TGTGCCAGCAGCCTCAGGGTTGCGGCTAATGAAAAACTGTTTTTT. Protein sequence: CASSLRVAANEKLFF. The chain recombines TRBV5-5 with TRBJ1-4; D might be TRBD1 (5 bases). Trimming removed 4 bases at V and 3 bases at J, with 13 bases between. The V gene's germline CDR1 is SGHKS and CDR2 YYEKEE (reference sequence). This CDR3 spans 15 amino acids.

The rearrangement joins TRBV11-2 to TRBJ2-7; 8 nucleotides agree with TRBD1. Germline CDR1 SGHAT, CDR2 FQNNGV. The CDR3 covers 17 residues. V lost 5 bases, J lost 2 bases, and 14 bases stayed unmatched. This CDR3 is CASSHRDRSVYPYEQYF. Written as DNA, the CDR3 is TGTGCCAGCAGCCACCGGGACAGGTCGGTCTATCCCTACGAGCAGTACTTC.

The rearrangement links TRBV28 to TRBJ2-5, with TRBD2 matching over 11 bases. In germline, CDR1 is MDHEN, CDR2 SYDVKM. This CDR3 comprises 16 residues. Germline trimming cut 2 bases from V and 4 bases from J; bases unmatched to any gene: 6. The CDR3 bases are TGTGCCAGCAGTTTAATAGCGGGAGGGGCCCCAGAGACCCAGTACTTC. It is translated as CASSLIAGGAPETQYF.

This chain links TRBV7-2 with TRBJ2-1; 8 bases are a match to TRBD1. V lost 5 bases, J lost 1 base, and 13 bases stayed unmatched. The CDR3 length is 18 residues. CDR1 is SGHTA, CDR2 FQGNSA, per germline. The CDR3 spells CASSPRGRVLSSYNEQFF. CDR3 nucleotides: TGTGCCAGCAGCCCCAGGGGGCGGGTCCTCTCTTCCTACAATGAGCAGTTCTTC. Full variable domain (outside the CDR3, taken from reference TRBV7-2 and TRBJ2-1): GAGVSQSPSNKVTEKGKDVELRCDPISGHTALYWYRQSLGQGLEFLIYFQGNSAPDKSGLPSDRFSAERTGGSVSTLTIQRTQQEDSAVYLCASSPRGRVLSSYNEQFFGPGTRLTVL.

The chain couples TRBV19 to TRBJ1-1, with D unclear. V was pared by 7 bases and J by 5 bases, with 17 bases between. CDR1 LNHDA and CDR2 SQIVND come from the germline V gene (reference sequence). The CDR3 is made up of 14 amino acids. The CDR3 coding sequence is TGTGCCAGTATGAAACAGTGGTTAGGTACTGAAGCTTTCTTT. It specifies CASMKQWLGTEAFF.

In its sample, this clone was seen once. V usage is TRBV6-8 and J usage is TRBJ2-7; no definite D call. Germline V gene data show CDR1 as MNHGY and CDR2 as SAAAGT. The CDR3 sequence is 14 residues long. The germline V and J ends were trimmed by 3 bases and 7 bases, with 16 bases remaining between them. CDR3 DNA: TGTGCCAGCAGTTATCTCCGTCAGGCAAGGGAGCAGTACTTC. Residues: CASSYLRQAREQYF.

The rearrangement links TRBV6-6 to TRBJ2-3; 10 bases fit TRBD2. Germline lookup yields CDR1 MNHNY and CDR2 SVGAGI (reference sequence). V dropped 3 bases and J dropped 5; count of bases not matched to a gene: 8. The CDR3 runs 16 residues. The CDR3 region is CASSYLSGGAGDTQYF. As DNA, the CDR3 is TGTGCCAGCAGTTATTTAAGCGGGGGGGCGGGAGATACGCAGTATTTT.

The genes are TRBV6-1 and TRBJ2-7, with D possibly TRBD2 on 6 matching bases. Germline CDR1 and CDR2: MNHNS and SASEGT. The CDR3 is 13 residues long. V lost 7 bases and J 4 bases, leaving 14 bases between the germline ends. CDR3 residues: CASTLTSAYEQYF. DNA of the CDR3: TGTGCCAGCACCCTGACTAGTGCGTACGAGCAGTACTTC.

CDR3 region: CASSRQGVDSPLHF. CDR3 DNA sequence: TGTGCCAGCAGCCGACAGGGGGTTGACTCACCCCTCCACTTT. J is TRBJ1-6 and V is TRBV27, with 9 bases that match TRBD1. In germline, CDR1 is MNHEY, CDR2 SMNVEV (reference sequence). The J segment lost 10 bases and the V segment lost 6 bases, leaving 7 bases of the junction unmatched. The CDR3 is 14 amino acids.

This clone was seen more than once but under ten times. V usage is TRBV2 and J usage is TRBJ1-2; the D gene is possibly TRBD1 (6 bases). V lost 5 bases and J 4 bases, leaving 11 bases between the germline ends. Germline lookup yields CDR1 SNHLY and CDR2 FYNNEI. The CDR3 runs 13 residues. CDR3 coding DNA: TGTGCCAGCAGTTCCGGACAGTCCTATGGCTACACCTTC. Its protein is CASSSGQSYGYTF. Based on the CDR3 plus reference TRBV2 and TRBJ1-2, the full variable domain is EPEVTQTPSHQVTQMGQEVILRCVPISNHLYFYWYRQILGQKVEFLVSFYNNEISEKSEIFDDQFSVERPDGSNFTLKIRSTKLEDSAMYFCASSSGQSYGYTFGSGTRLTVV.

The V call is TRBV4-2, the J call TRBJ2-3; 7 nucleotides line up with TRBD2. The V and J ends lost 1 base and 4 bases, in that order; junction bases with no gene match: 11. Germline CDR1 LGHNA, CDR2 YNFKEQ. The CDR3 runs to 17 residues. The chain's CDR3 is CASSQGTGTRGADTQYF. CDR3 sequence (DNA): TGTGCCAGCAGCCAAGGAACCGGGACCCGGGGGGCAGATACGCAGTATTTT.